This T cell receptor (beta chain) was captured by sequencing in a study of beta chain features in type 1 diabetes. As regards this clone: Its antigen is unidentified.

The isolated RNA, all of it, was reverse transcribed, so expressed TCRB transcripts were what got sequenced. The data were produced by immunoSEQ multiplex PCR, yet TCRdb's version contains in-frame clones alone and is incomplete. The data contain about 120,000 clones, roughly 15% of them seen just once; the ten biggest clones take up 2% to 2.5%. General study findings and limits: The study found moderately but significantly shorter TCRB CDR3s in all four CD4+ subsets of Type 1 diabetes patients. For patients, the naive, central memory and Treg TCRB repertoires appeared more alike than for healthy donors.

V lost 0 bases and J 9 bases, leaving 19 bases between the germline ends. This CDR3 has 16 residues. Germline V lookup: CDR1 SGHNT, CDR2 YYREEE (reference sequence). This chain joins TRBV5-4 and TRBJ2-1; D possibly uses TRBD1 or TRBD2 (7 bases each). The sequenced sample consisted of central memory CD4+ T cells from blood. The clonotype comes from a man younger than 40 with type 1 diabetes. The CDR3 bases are TGTGCCAGCAGCTTGGAGTCAGGGAGGGGGCTTGGTGAGCAGTTCTTC. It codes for CASSLESGRGLGEQFF. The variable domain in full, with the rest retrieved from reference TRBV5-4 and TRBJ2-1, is ETGVTQSPTHLIKTRGQQVTLRCSSQSGHNTVSWYQQALGQGPQFIFQYYREEENGRGNFPPRFSGLQFPNYSSELNVNALELDDSALYLCASSLESGRGLGEQFFGPGTRLTVL.